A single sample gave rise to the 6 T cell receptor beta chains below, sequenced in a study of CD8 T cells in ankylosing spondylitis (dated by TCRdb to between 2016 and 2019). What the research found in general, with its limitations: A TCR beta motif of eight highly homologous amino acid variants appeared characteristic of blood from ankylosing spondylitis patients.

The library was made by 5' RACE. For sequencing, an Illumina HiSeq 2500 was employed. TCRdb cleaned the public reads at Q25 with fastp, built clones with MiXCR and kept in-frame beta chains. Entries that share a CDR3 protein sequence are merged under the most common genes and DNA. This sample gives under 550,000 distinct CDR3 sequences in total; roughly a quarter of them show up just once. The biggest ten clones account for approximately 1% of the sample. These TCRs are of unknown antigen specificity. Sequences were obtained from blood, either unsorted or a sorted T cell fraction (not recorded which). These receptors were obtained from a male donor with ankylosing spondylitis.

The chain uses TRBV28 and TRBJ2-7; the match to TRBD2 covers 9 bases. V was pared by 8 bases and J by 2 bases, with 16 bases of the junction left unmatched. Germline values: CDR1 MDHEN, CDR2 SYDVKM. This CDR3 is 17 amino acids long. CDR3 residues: CASSRRLAGLKTYEQYV. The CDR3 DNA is TGTGCCAGCTCCCGGAGGCTAGCGGGACTCAAGACCTACGAGCAGTACGTC.

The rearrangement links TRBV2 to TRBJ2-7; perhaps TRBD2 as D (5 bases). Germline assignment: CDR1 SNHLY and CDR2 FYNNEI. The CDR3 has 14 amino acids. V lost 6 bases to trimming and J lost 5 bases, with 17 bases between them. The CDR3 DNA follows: TGTGCCAGCAGCCCGCCGCCGGGAATCAACGAGCAGTACTTC. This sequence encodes CASSPPPGINEQYF.

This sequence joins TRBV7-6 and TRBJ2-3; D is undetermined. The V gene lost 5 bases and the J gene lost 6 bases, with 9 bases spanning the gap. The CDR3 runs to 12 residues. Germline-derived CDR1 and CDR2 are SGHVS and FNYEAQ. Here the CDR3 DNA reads TGTGCCAGCAGCACACACTATGATACGCAGTATTTT. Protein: CASSTHYDTQYF.

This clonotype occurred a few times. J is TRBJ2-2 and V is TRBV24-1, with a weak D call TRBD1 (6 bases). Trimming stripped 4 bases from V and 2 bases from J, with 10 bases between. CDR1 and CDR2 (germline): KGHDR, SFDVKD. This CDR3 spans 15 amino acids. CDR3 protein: CATSDSDRNTGELFF. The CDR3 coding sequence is TGTGCCACCAGTGACTCGGACAGAAACACCGGGGAGCTGTTTTTT.

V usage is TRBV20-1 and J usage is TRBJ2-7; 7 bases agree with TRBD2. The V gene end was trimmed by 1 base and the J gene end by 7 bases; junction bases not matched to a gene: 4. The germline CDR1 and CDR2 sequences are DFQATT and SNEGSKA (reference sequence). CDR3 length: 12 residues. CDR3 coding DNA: TGCAGTGCTAGAGGGTCAGCGGGGGAGCAGTACGTC. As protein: CSARGSAGEQYV.

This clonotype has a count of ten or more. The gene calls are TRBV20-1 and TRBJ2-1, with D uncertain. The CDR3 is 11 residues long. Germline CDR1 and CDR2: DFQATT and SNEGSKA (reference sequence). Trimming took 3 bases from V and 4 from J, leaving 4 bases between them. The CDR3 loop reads CSARLYNEQFF. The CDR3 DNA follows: TGCAGTGCTAGGCTATACAATGAGCAGTTCTTC.